The next 7 T cell receptor beta chains were all read from a single sample in a study of technical replicates of blood from a few donors. TCRdb's table, derived via immunoSEQ multiplex PCR, lists solely in-frame clones and lacks some. The sample comprises tens of thousands of clones, around 90% of which are singletons, and under 6.5% rests with the top ten. The sequenced material came from PBMCs. Source of these receptors: a human donor in good health. Some clones in this sample may be carry-over from other donors' samples.

V is TRBV13 and J is TRBJ1-1; tentative D call: TRBD1 (6 bases). Germline CDR1 is PRHDT and CDR2 is FYEKMQ (reference sequence). CDR3 length equals 14 residues. Trimming cost V 1 base and J 4 bases, with 10 bases left between them. The CDR3 DNA follows: TGTGCCAGCAGCTTAGAGGGGGGGGGCACTGAAGCTTTCTTT. This translates into CASSLEGGGTEAFF.

The rearrangement links TRBV5-1 to TRBJ2-7; D gene uncertain. Germline V gene sequence: CDR1 SGHRS, CDR2 YFSETQ. The CDR3 runs 13 residues. V was trimmed by 2 bases and J by 2 bases, leaving 8 bases between them. The CDR3 region has the DNA TGCGCCAGCAGCTTTTCCCTCGCCTACGAGCAGTACTTC. The encoded protein is CASSFSLAYEQYF.

The table lists this clone with a few counts. This chain uses TRBV19 with TRBJ1-3; 9 nucleotides line up with TRBD1. The V gene's germline CDR1 is LNHDA and CDR2 SQIVND (reference sequence). This CDR3 contains 13 residues. With V trimmed by 5 bases and J by 4 bases, 0 bases remained unmatched. The CDR3 loop is CASSGTGGNTIYF. The DNA of the CDR3 is TGTGCCAGTAGTGGGACAGGGGGAAACACCATATATTTT. The complete variable domain, with remaining parts taken from reference TRBV19 and TRBJ1-3, reads DGGITQSPKYLFRKEGQNVTLSCEQNLNHDAMYWYRQDPGQGLRLIYYSQIVNDFQKGDIAEGYSVSREKKESFPLTVTSAQKNPTAFYLCASSGTGGNTIYFGEGSWLTVV.

This chain uses TRBV6-6 with TRBJ1-1, with TRBD1 identical over 8 bases. The V segment lost 6 bases and the J segment 4 bases; nucleotides outside the gene matches: 10. Germline V lookup: CDR1 MNHNY, CDR2 SVGAGI (reference sequence). This CDR3 region has 15 residues. CDR3 DNA: TGTGCCAGCAGACCCGCGACAGGGGAATTCACTGAAGCTTTCTTT. Translating it yields CASRPATGEFTEAFF.

The V and J genes are TRBV23-1 and TRBJ2-7, with TRBD2 matching over 8 bases. TRBV23-1 is identified as an open reading frame with a role that is uncertain. Trimming at V came to 10 bases and at J to 0 bases, leaving 8 bases not matched to a gene. The CDR3 sequence is 14 residues long. CDR3 bases: TGCGCCATCACTAGCGGCCTTTTCTCCTACGAGCAGTACTTC. Translated: CAITSGLFSYEQYF.

This chain links TRBV5-3 with TRBJ2-7; the D gene is possibly TRBD2 (6 bases). TRBV5-3 has ORF status, its function being uncertain. The CDR3 length is 17 residues. The V end was cut by 5 bases, the J end by 3 bases, with 24 bases between. The CDR3 DNA is TGTGCCAGAAGTGAAGACTTCCCTAGCGTTATCGACTACGAGCAGTACTTC. It codes for CARSEDFPSVIDYEQYF.

In its sample, this clone was seen once. This chain links TRBV19 with TRBJ2-5, with 10 bases identical to TRBD2. The CDR3 runs 17 residues. Germline V gene sequence: CDR1 LNHDA, CDR2 SQIVND (reference sequence). Trimming removed 3 bases from V and 5 bases from J; junction bases left unmatched: 12. CDR3 nucleotide sequence: TGTGCCAGTAGTATCCAAAGCGGGGGGGCCGTCAGGGAGACCCAGTACTTC. Translated, it gives CASSIQSGGAVRETQYF.